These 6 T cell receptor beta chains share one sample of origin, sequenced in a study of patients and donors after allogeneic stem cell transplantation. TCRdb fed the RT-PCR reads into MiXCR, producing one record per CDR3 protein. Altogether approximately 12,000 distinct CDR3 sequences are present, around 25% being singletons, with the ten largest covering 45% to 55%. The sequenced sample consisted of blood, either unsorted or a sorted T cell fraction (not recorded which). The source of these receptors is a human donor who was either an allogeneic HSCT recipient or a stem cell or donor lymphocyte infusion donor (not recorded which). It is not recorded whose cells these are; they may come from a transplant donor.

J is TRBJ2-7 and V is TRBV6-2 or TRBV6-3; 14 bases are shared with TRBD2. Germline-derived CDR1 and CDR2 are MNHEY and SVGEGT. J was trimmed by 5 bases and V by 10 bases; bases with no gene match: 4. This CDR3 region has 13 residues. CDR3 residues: CATRTSGRNEQYF. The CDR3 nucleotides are TGTGCCACCCGGACTAGCGGGAGGAACGAGCAGTACTTC.

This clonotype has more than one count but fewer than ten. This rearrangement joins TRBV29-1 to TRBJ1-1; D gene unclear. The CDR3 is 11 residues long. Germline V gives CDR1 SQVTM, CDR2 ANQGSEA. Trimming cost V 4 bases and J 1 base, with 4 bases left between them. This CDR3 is CSVAENTEAFF. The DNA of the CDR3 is TGCAGCGTTGCAGAGAACACTGAAGCTTTCTTT.

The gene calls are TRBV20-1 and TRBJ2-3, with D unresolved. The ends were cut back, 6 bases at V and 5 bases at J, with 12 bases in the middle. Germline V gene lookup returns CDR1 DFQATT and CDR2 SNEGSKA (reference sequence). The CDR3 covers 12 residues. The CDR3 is CSATFREDTQYF. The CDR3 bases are TGCAGTGCAACGTTTAGGGAAGATACGCAGTATTTT.

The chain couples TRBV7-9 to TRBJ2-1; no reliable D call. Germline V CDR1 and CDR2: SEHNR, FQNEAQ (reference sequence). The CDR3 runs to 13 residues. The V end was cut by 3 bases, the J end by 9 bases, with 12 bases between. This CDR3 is CASSFIPRSEQFF. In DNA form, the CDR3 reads TGTGCCAGCAGCTTCATTCCTAGGTCTGAGCAGTTCTTC.

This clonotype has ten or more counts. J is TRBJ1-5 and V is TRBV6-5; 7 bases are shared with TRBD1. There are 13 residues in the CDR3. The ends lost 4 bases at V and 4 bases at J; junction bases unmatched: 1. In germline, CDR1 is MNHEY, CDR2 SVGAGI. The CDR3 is CASSLQGNQPQHF. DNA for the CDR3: TGTGCCAGCAGTTTACAGGGGAATCAGCCCCAGCATTTT.

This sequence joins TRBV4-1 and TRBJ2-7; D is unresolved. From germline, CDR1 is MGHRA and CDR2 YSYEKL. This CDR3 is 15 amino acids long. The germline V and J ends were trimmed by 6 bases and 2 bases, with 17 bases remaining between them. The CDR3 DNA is TGCGCCAGCAGTCACCCCCCAGGCGACCCCTACGAGCAGTACTTC. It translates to CASSHPPGDPYEQYF.